The 21 T cell receptor beta chains below were found in one sample sequenced in a study of response to subunit inactivated influenza vaccine. From the RT-PCR reads, TCRdb called clonotypes with MiXCR, one entry per CDR3 protein. The table has 500,000 to 600,000 distinct CDR3 sequences, approximately 15% seen once. The sample in question was CD4+ T cells sorted from PBMCs, obtained less than 30 months after vaccination. These receptor sequences come from a man in his fifties or sixties who received an inactivated influenza vaccine.

The chain carries TRBV5-5 and TRBJ2-5; the match to TRBD1 covers 10 bases. Germline V gene data show CDR1 as SGHKS and CDR2 as YYEKEE (reference sequence). Trimming removed 6 bases from V and 4 bases from J; junction bases left unmatched: 9. This CDR3 is built from 15 residues. The CDR3 nucleotides are TGTGCCAGCACCCCGGGACAGGGGCTCTTAGAGACCCAGTACTTC. This sequence encodes CASTPGQGLLETQYF.

This clonotype was detected a few times. The CDR3: CASSLTDSSYEQYF. The CDR3 DNA reads as TGTGCCAGCAGCTTAACGGACAGCTCCTACGAGCAGTACTTC. The genes are TRBV11-2 and TRBJ2-7; D perhaps matches TRBD1 (6 bases). Germline V gives CDR1 SGHAT, CDR2 FQNNGV. V lost 2 bases and J lost 0, with 8 bases in between. The CDR3 sequence is 14 residues long.

The sample holds many counts of this clonotype. The chain has TRBV5-1 and TRBJ2-7; D is perhaps TRBD1 (6 bases). This CDR3 has 14 amino acids. Trimming took off 4 bases at V and 0 bases at J, with 11 bases between the two ends. Germline-derived CDR1 and CDR2 are SGHRS and YFSETQ. Here the CDR3 DNA reads TGCGCCAGCAGCCCACAGGGAAGCTCCTACGAGCAGTACTTC. It codes for CASSPQGSSYEQYF.

This clonotype has at least ten counts. The chain recombines TRBV7-8 with TRBJ2-5, with 10 bases identical to TRBD2. The CDR3 loop spans 17 amino acids. Trimming took 1 base from V and 3 from J; bases not matched to a gene: 8. Germline CDR1 is SGHVS and CDR2 is FQNEAQ. The CDR3: CASSLVPSGSVKETQYF. The CDR3 DNA is TGTGCCAGCAGCTTAGTTCCTAGCGGGAGTGTGAAAGAGACCCAGTACTTC.

This chain joins TRBV5-8 and TRBJ1-2; D gene ambiguous. With 2 bases removed from V and 4 bases from J, the gap between germline ends came to 9 bases. Germline assignment: CDR1 SGHTS and CDR2 YDEGEE. This CDR3 spans 13 amino acids. CDR3 coding DNA: TGTGCCAGCAGCTTACAAGTCCTCTATGGCTACACCTTC. Amino acid sequence: CASSLQVLYGYTF.

This clonotype was observed a handful of times. The chain links TRBV18 to TRBJ2-2; 7 bases are shared with TRBD2. V lost 6 bases to trimming and J lost 4 bases; unmatched junction nucleotides: 8. Looked up from germline, CDR1 is KGHSH and CDR2 is LQKENI. The CDR3 extends over 15 amino acids. CDR3 loop: CASSPAGPGTGELFF. As DNA, the CDR3 is TGTGCCAGCTCGCCAGCGGGGCCGGGCACCGGGGAGCTGTTTTTT.

The sample holds a few counts of this clonotype. The gene calls are TRBV29-1 and TRBJ1-5; 7 bases fit TRBD1. There are 13 residues in the CDR3. Germline CDR1 and CDR2: SQVTM and ANQGSEA. With V trimmed by 4 bases and J by 3 bases, 3 bases remained unmatched. CDR3 sequence (DNA): TGCAGCGTTGTCGGGACAGACAATCAGCCCCAGCATTTT. Protein: CSVVGTDNQPQHF.

In its sample, this clonotype was seen a few times. At one of its ends the junction is not consistent with the germline gene, which may arise from a read error. V is TRBV4-3 and J is TRBJ1-1; D perhaps matches TRBD1 (5 bases). Germline CDR1 is LGHNA and CDR2 is YSLEER. The CDR3 loop spans 15 amino acids. The CDR3 reads CASSQDIGVGTETFF. CDR3 nucleotides: TGCGCCAGCAGCCAAGATATAGGGGTGGGCACTGAAACTTTCTTT.

The chain has TRBV3-1 and TRBJ1-2; no reliable D call. The V and J ends lost 2 bases and 8 bases respectively, with 12 bases between them. Germline V gene sequence: CDR1 LGHDT, CDR2 YNNKEL (reference sequence). CDR3 length: 13 residues. Here the CDR3 DNA reads TGTGCCAGCAGCCAACGGTGGGCGGAAGGCTACACCTTC. This sequence encodes CASSQRWAEGYTF.

This clonotype was seen only a few times. The chain couples TRBV7-9 to TRBJ2-7; 11 bases map to TRBD2. Germline loops: CDR1 SEHNR, CDR2 FQNEAQ (reference sequence). Germline trimming cut 5 bases from V and 3 bases from J; bases unmatched to any gene: 6. The CDR3 covers 15 residues. The chain's CDR3 is CASSPWTSGLYEQYF. Written as DNA, the CDR3 is TGTGCCAGCAGCCCCTGGACTAGCGGGCTCTACGAGCAGTACTTC.

The V call is TRBV20-1, the J call TRBJ1-1; 10 nucleotides line up with TRBD1. There are 13 residues in the CDR3. After removal of 5 bases from V and 4 bases from J, the junction contained 4 bases not matched to a gene. Germline CDR1 DFQATT, CDR2 SNEGSKA (reference sequence). The CDR3 nucleotides read TGCAGTGCTCCACGGACAGGGGGCACTGAAGCTTTCTTT. It yields the protein CSAPRTGGTEAFF.

The chain links TRBV5-1 to TRBJ2-5, with D possibly matching TRBD1 (6 bases). Trimming removed 3 bases from V and 4 bases from J, with 22 bases in between. Looked up from germline, CDR1 is SGHRS and CDR2 is YFSETQ. CDR3 size: 17 residues. In DNA, the CDR3 is TGCGCCAGCAGCTCGCCGAGGGGACAAGGGGTCATAGAGACCCAGTACTTC. Translating gives CASSSPRGQGVIETQYF.

Only a few counts were recorded for this clonotype. The chain combines TRBV7-2 with TRBJ1-1; TRBD1 agrees at 8 bases. CDR1 is SGHTA and CDR2 is FQGNSA in the germline V gene. The CDR3 covers 15 residues. V lost 4 bases to trimming and J lost 6 bases; unmatched junction nucleotides: 10. CDR3 sequence: CASSYRTGRPAEAFF. The CDR3 DNA is TGTGCCAGCAGCTACCGGACAGGGCGGCCGGCTGAAGCTTTCTTT. The full variable domain, rest sourced from reference TRBV7-2 and TRBJ1-1, is GAGVSQSPSNKVTEKGKDVELRCDPISGHTALYWYRQSLGQGLEFLIYFQGNSAPDKSGLPSDRFSAERTGGSVSTLTIQRTQQEDSAVYLCASSYRTGRPAEAFFGQGTRLTVV.

The chain combines TRBV7-9 with TRBJ2-7, with TRBD2 identical over 8 bases. The V gene end was trimmed by 5 bases and the J gene end by 3 bases; junction bases not matched to a gene: 12. There are 16 residues in the CDR3. CDR1 and CDR2 from the germline V gene are SEHNR and FQNEAQ (reference sequence). CDR3 bases: TGTGCCAGCAGCCCCAAGGGAGCGGGGGCCTTCTACGAGCAGTACTTC. Translation gives CASSPKGAGAFYEQYF.

The chain carries TRBV20-1 and TRBJ2-3, with 10 bases that match TRBD2. The CDR3 consists of 14 residues. V trimming: 5 bases; J trimming: 8 bases; junction bases outside the gene matches: 10. The germline gives CDR1 DFQATT, CDR2 SNEGSKA (reference sequence). The CDR3 is CSAPSGGSYGTQYF. CDR3 DNA sequence: TGCAGTGCTCCTAGCGGGGGTTCTTACGGTACGCAGTATTTT.

This clonotype turned up a few times. The chain employs TRBV29-1 and TRBJ1-5, with D possibly TRBD1 on 6 matching bases. The length of the CDR3 is 13 residues. The V and J ends lost 6 bases and 7 bases respectively, with 16 bases between them. CDR1 SQVTM and CDR2 ANQGSEA come from the germline V gene. DNA of the CDR3: TGCAGCGTATCCACGGGACACGGGCAGCCCCAGCATTTT. As protein: CSVSTGHGQPQHF.

On this clonotype itself: Relative to the germline gene, one junction end is altered; a read error may explain this. V usage is TRBV4-1 and J usage is TRBJ2-5; D is perhaps TRBD1 (7 bases). Germline CDR1 is MGHRA and CDR2 is YSYEKL. This CDR3 is 15 amino acids long. Written as DNA, the CDR3 is TGCGCCAGCAGCCAAGCCGAGCAGGGGGGAGAGACCCAGTCCTTC. The encoded protein is CASSQAEQGGETQSF.

This clonotype occurred a few times. The CDR3 here is CASSQDLREGWVEQFF. CDR3 in DNA: TGCGCCAGCAGCCAAGATTTGCGGGAGGGCTGGGTTGAGCAGTTCTTC. The rearrangement links TRBV4-3 to TRBJ2-1; TRBD2 matches at 9 bases. The ends lost 0 bases at V and 9 bases at J; junction bases unmatched: 9. The germline gives CDR1 LGHNA, CDR2 YSLEER. CDR3 size: 16 residues.

V gene TRBV20-1 combines with J gene TRBJ2-7, with TRBD1 matching over 12 bases. Germline V gives CDR1 DFQATT, CDR2 SNEGSKA (reference sequence). CDR3 length equals 16 residues. V was pared by 0 bases and J by 3 bases, with 6 bases of the junction left unmatched. This CDR3 reads CSARDGDRGLYYEQYF. The CDR3 region has the DNA TGCAGTGCTAGAGACGGGGACAGGGGGCTCTACTACGAGCAGTACTTC.

The chain links TRBV3-1 to TRBJ2-7, with 9 bases fitting TRBD1. Per germline, CDR1 LGHDT and CDR2 YNNKEL (reference sequence). After removal of 2 bases from V and 2 bases from J, the junction contained 4 bases not matched to a gene. There are 15 residues in the CDR3. This CDR3 reads CASSQSGQGPYEQYF. The CDR3 nucleotides read TGTGCCAGCAGCCAAAGCGGACAGGGGCCCTACGAGCAGTACTTC.

The chain has TRBV18 and TRBJ1-3; D unresolved. This CDR3 has 16 amino acids. Germline CDR1 and CDR2: KGHSH and LQKENI. V dropped 3 bases and J dropped 4 bases, with 16 bases sitting between them. The CDR3 sequence is CASSPGRPQTGNTIYF. The CDR3 bases are TGTGCCAGCTCACCTGGACGTCCCCAGACCGGAAACACCATATATTTT.